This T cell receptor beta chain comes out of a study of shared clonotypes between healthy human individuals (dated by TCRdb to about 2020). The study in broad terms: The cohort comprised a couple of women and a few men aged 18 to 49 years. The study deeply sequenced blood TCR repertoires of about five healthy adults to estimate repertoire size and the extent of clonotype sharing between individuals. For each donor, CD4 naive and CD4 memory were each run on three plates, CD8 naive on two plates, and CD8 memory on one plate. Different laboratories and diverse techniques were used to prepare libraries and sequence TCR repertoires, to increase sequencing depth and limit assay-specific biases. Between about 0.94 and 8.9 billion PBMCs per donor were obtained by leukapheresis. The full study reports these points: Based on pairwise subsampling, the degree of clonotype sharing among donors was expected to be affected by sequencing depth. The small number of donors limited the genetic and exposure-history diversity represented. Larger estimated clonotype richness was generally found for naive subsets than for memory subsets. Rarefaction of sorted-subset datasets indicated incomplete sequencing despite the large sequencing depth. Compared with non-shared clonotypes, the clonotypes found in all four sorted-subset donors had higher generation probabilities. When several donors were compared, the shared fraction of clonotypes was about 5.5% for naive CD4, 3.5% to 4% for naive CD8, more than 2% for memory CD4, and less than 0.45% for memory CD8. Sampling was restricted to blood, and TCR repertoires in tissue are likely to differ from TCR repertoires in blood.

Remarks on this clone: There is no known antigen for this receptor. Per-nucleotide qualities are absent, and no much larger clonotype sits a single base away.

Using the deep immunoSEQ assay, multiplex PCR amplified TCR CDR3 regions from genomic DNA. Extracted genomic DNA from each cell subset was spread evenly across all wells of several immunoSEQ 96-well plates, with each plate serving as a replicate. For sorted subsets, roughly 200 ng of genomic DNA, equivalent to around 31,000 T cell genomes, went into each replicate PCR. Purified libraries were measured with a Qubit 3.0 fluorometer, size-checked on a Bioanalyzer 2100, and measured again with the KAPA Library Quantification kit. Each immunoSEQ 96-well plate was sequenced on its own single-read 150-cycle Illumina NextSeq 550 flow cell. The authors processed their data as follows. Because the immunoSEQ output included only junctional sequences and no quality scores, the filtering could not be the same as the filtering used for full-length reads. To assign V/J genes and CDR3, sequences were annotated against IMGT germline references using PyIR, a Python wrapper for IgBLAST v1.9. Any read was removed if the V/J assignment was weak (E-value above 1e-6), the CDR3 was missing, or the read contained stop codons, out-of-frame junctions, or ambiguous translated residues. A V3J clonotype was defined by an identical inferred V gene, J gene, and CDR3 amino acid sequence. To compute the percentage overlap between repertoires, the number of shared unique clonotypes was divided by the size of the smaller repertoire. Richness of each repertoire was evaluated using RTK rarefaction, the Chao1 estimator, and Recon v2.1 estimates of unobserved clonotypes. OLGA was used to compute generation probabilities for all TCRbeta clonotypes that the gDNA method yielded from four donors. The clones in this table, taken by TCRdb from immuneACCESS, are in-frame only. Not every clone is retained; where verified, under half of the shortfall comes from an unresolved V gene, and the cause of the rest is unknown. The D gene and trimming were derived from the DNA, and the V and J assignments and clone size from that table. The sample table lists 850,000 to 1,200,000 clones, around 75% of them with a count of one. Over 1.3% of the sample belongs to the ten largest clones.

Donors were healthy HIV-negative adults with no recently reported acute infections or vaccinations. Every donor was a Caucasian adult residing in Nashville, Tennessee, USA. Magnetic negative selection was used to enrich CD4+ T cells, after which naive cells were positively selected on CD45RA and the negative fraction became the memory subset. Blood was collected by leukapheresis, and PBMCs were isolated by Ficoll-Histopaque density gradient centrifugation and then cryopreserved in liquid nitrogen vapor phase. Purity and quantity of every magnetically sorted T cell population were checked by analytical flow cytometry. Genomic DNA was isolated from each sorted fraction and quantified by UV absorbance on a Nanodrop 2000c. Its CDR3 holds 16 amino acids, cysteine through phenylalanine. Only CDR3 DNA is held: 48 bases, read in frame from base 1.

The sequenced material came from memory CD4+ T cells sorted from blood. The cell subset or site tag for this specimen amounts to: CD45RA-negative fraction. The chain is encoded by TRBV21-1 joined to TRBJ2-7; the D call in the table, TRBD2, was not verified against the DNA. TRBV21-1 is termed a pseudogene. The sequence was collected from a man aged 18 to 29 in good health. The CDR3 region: CASSKEERETLYEQYF. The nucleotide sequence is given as TGTGCCAGCAGCAAAGAGGAGCGGGAGACCCTCTACGAGCAGTACTTC.